This T cell receptor (beta chain) was identified during a study of Graves' ophthalmopathy and Graves' hyperthyroidism. For the study at large: Peripheral blood was gathered at first diagnosis, ahead of any treatment whatsoever.

The study amplified TCR beta CDR3 regions using RNA transcripts. HTBI primers were employed in first-round RT-PCR, then a second-round multiplex PCR followed. Each CDR3 protein is one row after TCRdb ran MiXCR on the multiplex PCR reads. The table records roughly 160,000 distinct CDR3 sequences, 39% of them present only once. In the case of this clonotype: The antigen remains unidentified.

The length of the CDR3 is 16 residues. Between the trimmed V and J ends, which lost 2 bases and 0 bases, there was a span of 13 bases. Germline assignment: CDR1 MNHEY and CDR2 SVGEGT. The study, taken as a whole, reports: Most expanded clonotypes from thyroid (those above 0.001 frequency) were also found in blood.

Material for sequencing was peripheral blood. V is TRBV6-2 or TRBV6-3 and J is TRBJ2-5; D is unclear. The sequence was obtained from a man aged 30 to 45 with Graves' ophthalmopathy. The CDR3 bases are TGTGCCAGCAGTTACAACCCGCCAGCGTACCAAGAGACCCAGTACTTC. Protein: CASSYNPPAYQETQYF.